These 20 T cell receptor beta chains share one sample of origin, sequenced in a study of breast tumors, draining lymph nodes, adjacent tissues. MiXCR was run by TCRdb on the multiplex PCR reads, yielding one entry per CDR3 protein. The table shows about 140,000 distinct CDR3 sequences, with around a third occurring only once. The lymph nodes were axillary draining lymph nodes from breast cancer patients. Sample: axillary lymph node tissue. These receptors were obtained from a female donor with breast cancer. Some clones in this sample may be carry-over from other donors' samples.

This clonotype has a count of ten or more. The chain employs TRBV7-2 and TRBJ2-4; D is tentatively TRBD1 or TRBD2 (5 bases each). The V end lost 2 bases, the J end lost 7 bases, and 9 bases lay between the germline ends. This CDR3 is built from 13 residues. Germline V lookup: CDR1 SGHTA, CDR2 FQGNSA. The CDR3 sequence is CASSLKWGNIQYF. CDR3 sequence (DNA): TGTGCCAGCAGCTTAAAGTGGGGGAACATTCAGTACTTC.

Comment on this clonotype: At one of its ends the junction is not consistent with the germline gene, which may arise from a read error. The chain uses TRBV28 and TRBJ2-6, with D hard to call. This CDR3 comprises 12 residues. Per germline, CDR1 MDHEN and CDR2 SYDVKM. DNA of the CDR3: TGTGCCAGCCGCTCTGAGGCCAACGTCCTGACTTTC. Its translation is CASRSEANVLTF.

This clonotype was seen many times. V usage is TRBV5-8 and J usage is TRBJ2-5; 7 bases line up with TRBD2. Trimming at V came to 3 bases and at J to 4 bases, leaving 6 bases not matched to a gene. CDR1 is SGHTS, CDR2 YDEGEE, per germline. The CDR3 extends over 14 amino acids. CDR3 nucleotide sequence: TGTGCCAGCAGCTATTGGGAGGGTTCAGAGACCCAGTACTTC. This translates into CASSYWEGSETQYF. Complete variable domain (other parts from reference TRBV5-8 and TRBJ2-5): EAGVTQSPTHLIKTRGQQATLRCSPISGHTSVYWYQQALGLGLQFLLWYDEGEERNRGNFPPRFSGRQFPNYSSELNVNALELEDSALYLCASSYWEGSETQYFGPGTRLLVL.

This clonotype showed up just a few times. The chain links TRBV12-3 or TRBV12-4 to TRBJ1-1; D possibly corresponds to TRBD1 (6 bases). The germline V and J ends were trimmed by 2 bases and 2 bases, with 12 bases remaining between them. There are 15 residues in the CDR3. Written as DNA, the CDR3 is TGTGCCAGCAGTTTACGAGTGGGACATAACACTGAAGCTTTCTTT. Translated, it gives CASSLRVGHNTEAFF.

The table lists this clonotype with a few counts. The chain uses TRBV7-8 and TRBJ1-1; tentatively, D is TRBD1 (5 bases). CDR1 is SGHVS, CDR2 FQNEAQ, per germline. Between the trimmed V and J ends, which lost 5 bases and 1 base, there was a span of 20 bases. This CDR3 is built from 17 residues. The DNA of the CDR3 is TGTGCCAGCAGCCGATATGGGGGGAGCGTGGGGAACACTGAAGCTTTCTTT. As protein: CASSRYGGSVGNTEAFF.

This clonotype was counted ten times or more. This may stem from a read error, because a much larger clone lies one nucleotide away. The chain links TRBV20-1 to TRBJ2-5; the match to TRBD2 covers 9 bases. The V gene's germline CDR1 is DFQATT and CDR2 SNEGSKA (reference sequence). This CDR3 region has 13 residues. CDR3 sequence (DNA): TGCGGCGGCGGGGGGGGTAGGGAGGAGACCCAGTACTTC. Translating it yields CGGGGGREETQYF.

In its sample, this clonotype was seen many times. The chain recombines TRBV3-1 with TRBJ2-7; D call uncertain. The length of the CDR3 is 14 residues. Germline lookup yields CDR1 LGHDT and CDR2 YNNKEL (reference sequence). Trimming removed 4 bases at V and 1 base at J, with 11 bases between. This CDR3 is CASSPRLESYEQYF. DNA of the CDR3: TGTGCCAGCAGCCCGCGTCTGGAATCCTACGAGCAGTACTTC.

The chain couples TRBV19 to TRBJ2-3, with 9 bases fitting TRBD2. The V and J ends lost 6 bases and 4 bases, in that order; junction bases with no gene match: 11. Germline values: CDR1 LNHDA, CDR2 SQIVND (reference sequence). The CDR3 is 16 amino acids. The CDR3 coding sequence is TGTGCCAGTAGCGGGGGGGGCGGGGGGGGGGCAGATACGCAGTATTTT. Translated, it gives CASSGGGGGGADTQYF.

Many counts were recorded for this clonotype. The DNA for the CDR3 is TGTGCCAGCTCATCCTCTAGCGGGGAATCCTACAATGAGCAGTTCTTC. It codes for CASSSSSGESYNEQFF. The chain has TRBV18 and TRBJ2-1, with 9 bases fitting TRBD2. The CDR3 is 16 residues long. V dropped 5 bases and J dropped 1; count of bases not matched to a gene: 6. Per germline, CDR1 KGHSH and CDR2 LQKENI.

There are a few counts of this clonotype. The V gene is TRBV6-2 or TRBV6-3, the J gene TRBJ2-3; the D is unclear. CDR1 is MNHEY and CDR2 is SVGEGT in the germline V gene. V lost 5 bases, J lost 0 bases, and 9 bases lay in between. The CDR3 extends over 14 amino acids. The CDR3 sequence: CASSPYTSTDTQYF. The DNA of the CDR3 is TGTGCCAGCAGTCCCTATACTAGCACAGATACGCAGTATTTT.

This clonotype was counted at least ten times. The V gene is TRBV28, the J gene TRBJ2-7, with no clear D. The germline gives CDR1 MDHEN, CDR2 SYDVKM. This CDR3 has 13 amino acids. Trimming took 2 bases from V and 0 from J, leaving 5 bases between them. DNA of the CDR3: TGTGCCAGCAGTTTAGGTAGCTCCTACGAGCAGTACGTC. Translation: CASSLGSSYEQYV.

For this clonotype: This may be a read error: a much more frequent sequence differs by one nucleotide. CDR3 DNA: TGTGCCAGCAGTCCACAGGCCTACGAGCAGTACTTC. Residues: CASSPQAYEQYF. The V call is TRBV6-6, the J call TRBJ2-7; a weak D match, TRBD1 (5 bases). The CDR3 loop spans 12 amino acids. Per the germline V gene, CDR1 is MNHNY and CDR2 is SVGAGI (reference sequence). V was trimmed by 5 bases and J by 2 bases, leaving 7 bases between them.

This clonotype was recorded at least ten times. The chain carries TRBV12-3 or TRBV12-4 and TRBJ1-2; D is possibly TRBD1 (5 bases). V lost 0 bases to trimming and J lost 3 bases, with 8 bases between them. CDR3 length equals 14 residues. The CDR3 loop is CASSLAGTDYGYTF. The CDR3 DNA reads TGTGCCAGCAGTTTAGCTGGGACCGACTATGGCTACACCTTC.

A single count supports this clonotype. This may stem from a read error, because a much larger clone lies one nucleotide away. The chain combines TRBV20-1 with TRBJ2-2; TRBD2 aligns across 12 bases. After removal of 3 bases from V and 6 bases from J, the junction contained 8 bases not matched to a gene. Germline V gene sequence: CDR1 DFQATT, CDR2 SNEGSKA (reference sequence). This CDR3 spans 16 amino acids. CDR3 amino acids: CSARPTSGGTPGELFF. The CDR3 coding sequence is TGCAGTGCTAGGCCTACTAGCGGGGGGACCCCCGGGGAGCTGTTTTTT.

Comments on this clonotype: This may stem from a read error, because a much larger clone lies one nucleotide away. V and J are TRBV6-5 and TRBJ2-3, with D perhaps being TRBD1 or TRBD2 (6 bases each). The germline V gene has CDR1 MNHEY and CDR2 SVGAGI. The V end was cut by 3 bases, the J end by 2 bases, with 21 bases between. This CDR3 region has 18 residues. The CDR3 nucleotides are TGTGCCAGCAGTTATGGTGGCGGTCCGAGGGGGGCCACAGATACGCAGTATTTT. It codes for CASSYGGGPRGATDTQYF.

This clonotype was seen many times. The rearrangement joins TRBV7-8 to TRBJ1-2; TRBD1 is a possible D gene (5 bases). Between the trimmed V and J ends, which lost 5 bases and 1 base, there was a span of 8 bases. The length of the CDR3 is 13 residues. CDR1 is SGHVS, CDR2 FQNEAQ, per germline. CDR3 protein: CASSKDSNYGYTF. In nucleotides, the CDR3 is TGTGCCAGCAGCAAAGACAGTAACTATGGCTACACCTTC.

V usage is TRBV7-2 and J usage is TRBJ1-1, with 9 bases that match TRBD1. Germline CDR1 is SGHTA and CDR2 is FQGNSA. The CDR3 is made up of 15 amino acids. Unmatched junction bases numbered 13, after V lost 6 bases and J lost 8 bases. Here the CDR3 DNA reads TGTGCCAGCAGTTGGAAGGGGACAGGGACGTACGAAGCTTTCTTT. It specifies CASSWKGTGTYEAFF.

This chain links TRBV6-2 or TRBV6-3 with TRBJ2-7; TRBD2 agrees at 11 bases. Germline CDR1 is MNHEY and CDR2 is SVGEGT. The V and J ends lost 5 bases and 1 base, in that order; junction bases with no gene match: 7. The CDR3 is made up of 16 amino acids. The CDR3 sequence: CASSHGTSGSSYEQYV. The CDR3 DNA reads TGTGCCAGCAGTCACGGGACTAGCGGTTCTTCCTACGAGCAGTACGTC.

J is TRBJ2-7 and V is TRBV24-1, with D possibly being TRBD1 (7 bases). Trimming stripped 3 bases from V and 7 bases from J, with 12 bases between. There are 13 residues in the CDR3. From germline, CDR1 is KGHDR and CDR2 SFDVKD. This chain's CDR3 is CATSDPTGREQYF. The CDR3 nucleotides read TGTGCCACCAGTGATCCGACAGGGAGGGAGCAGTACTTC.

This chain joins TRBV5-1 and TRBJ1-4, with no clear D. Trimming took off 0 bases at V and 6 bases at J, with 3 bases between the two ends. The CDR3 runs 12 residues. CDR1 is SGHRS and CDR2 is YFSETQ in the germline V gene. The CDR3 protein is CASSLGDEKLFF. The CDR3 DNA is TGCGCCAGCAGCTTGGGCGATGAAAAACTGTTTTTT. Filled out from reference TRBV5-1 and TRBJ1-4, the complete variable domain reads KAGVTQTPRYLIKTRGQQVTLSCSPISGHRSVSWYQQTPGQGLQFLFEYFSETQRNKGNFPGRFSGRQFSNSRSEMNVSTLELGDSALYLCASSLGDEKLFFGSGTQLSVL.